This TCR beta chain was sequenced in a study of read filtering for tumor transcriptome and immune sequencing. Study in general: Revised staging placed 8 patients in R-ISS I, around 15 in II, 7 in III. DNase treatment preceded whole-transcriptome library preparation. General study results and limits: Dropping single-read clonotypes raised IR-seq and RNA-seq shared-clonotype correlation.

This clonotype occurred many times. The antigen is not known. Germline V CDR1 and CDR2: SGHVS, FQNEAQ. CDR3 length: 14 residues. Unmatched junction bases numbered 8, after V lost 5 bases and J lost 5 bases. Molecular barcoded adaptors covering alpha/delta and beta/gamma chains were used on 400 to 450 ng RNA. From the reads, TCRdb called clonotypes with MiXCR, one entry per CDR3 protein. Counted here are some 41,000 distinct CDR3 sequences, about an eighth occurring once; the ten biggest clones make up roughly 30%. Every patient had bone marrow sampled while the disease was active. The sequenced sample consisted of a population of CD138-negative cells sorted from bone marrow. The TCR comes from a donor aged 40 or over with multiple myeloma. This chain connects TRBV7-8 to TRBJ2-5; 7 nucleotides match TRBD1. CDR3 nucleotides: TGTGCCAGCAGCGCAAGACAGGGCGTCGAGACCCAGTACTTC. Protein: CASSARQGVETQYF.